The rows below give T cell receptor beta chains drawn from one sample of a study of T cells expressing NK-cell markers. With the 5' RACE reads reprocessed, TCRdb shows one record per CDR3 protein and no DNA. The sample table includes some 190,000 distinct CDR3 sequences. The specimen was blood T cells: a sorted CD56 or NKG2C T cell subset, CD4+ or CD8+ T cells, or bulk PBMC T cells (not recorded which). All receptors come from a man aged 18-75 years in good health. Both conserved end residues are part of each CDR3. Fields, in order: J gene, V gene, CDR3 protein.

>TRBJ2-1|TRBV27
CASRTGAGGQFF
>TRBJ2-2|TRBV10-3
CATESGPGQRNTGELFF
>TRBJ2-1|TRBV6-4
CASSEGQGGQFF
>TRBJ1-6|TRBV5-1
CASSYDSYYNSPLHF
>TRBJ2-7|TRBV28
CASSLETGNSAYEQYF
>TRBJ2-7|TRBV7-6
CASSLIRGVAGGGGEQYF
>TRBJ2-1|TRBV2
CASSELLTGDGRDEQFF
>TRBJ2-7|TRBV27
CASGGTAHYEQYF
>TRBJ1-5|TRBV6-5
CASSYSGSGNQPQHF
>TRBJ2-3|TRBV7-2
CASNLLAGGVDTQYF
>TRBJ2-5|TRBV7-7
CASSFRDGQGGETQYF
>TRBJ1-1|TRBV11-2
CASSLMGATEAFF
>TRBJ2-7|TRBV30
CASTTGGYEQYF
>TRBJ2-7|TRBV27
CASSPLPVHEQYF
>TRBJ2-1|TRBV7-6
CASSRRGANNEQFF
>TRBJ1-2|TRBV15
CATSNPGTPPNGYTF
>TRBJ2-7|TRBV28
CASSSGTDSYEQYF
>TRBJ2-3|TRBV20-1
CSAPLTDTQYF
>TRBJ2-7|TRBV7-9
CASSFTGTGTRYEQYF
>TRBJ1-3|TRBV29-1
CSALTDSGNTIYF
>TRBJ2-4|TRBV2
CASNNVGEKNIQYF
>TRBJ2-4|TRBV20-1
CSARARLVENIQYF
>TRBJ2-5|TRBV11-1
CASSLGQTQYF
>TRBJ2-7|TRBV29-1
CSVEQAGSYEQYF
>TRBJ1-1|TRBV7-9
CASSAGGSEAFF
>TRBJ1-5|TRBV6-1
CASSDADRFAQPQHF
>TRBJ2-3|TRBV5-1
CASSLTSGAGDTQYF
>TRBJ1-4|TRBV4-2
CASSQIKPGRVGEKLFF
>TRBJ2-4|TRBV6-2/TRBV6-3
CASKLGLAGGPGNIQYF
>TRBJ1-5|TRBV6-1
CASSRDRYNQPQHF
>TRBJ2-2|TRBV6-1
CASSSTGLITGELFF
>TRBJ2-7|TRBV7-9
CASTSLVGYEQYF
>TRBJ2-1|TRBV7-9
CASSTSTNNEQFF
>TRBJ2-3|TRBV5-1
CASSLGLAGANTDTQYF
>TRBJ2-5|TRBV7-9
CASTLLPQGYQETQYF
>TRBJ2-1|TRBV28
CASSLTFNEQFF
>TRBJ2-7|TRBV11-1
CASSPDRASSYEQYF
>TRBJ2-1|TRBV20-1
CSARDRTGGILYNEQFF
>TRBJ2-7|TRBV2
CASSFAGQEYEQYF
>TRBJ2-2|TRBV5-5
CASSLGVGLNTGELFF
>TRBJ2-5|TRBV9
CASSGGQGAGETQYF
>TRBJ2-3|TRBV12-3/TRBV12-4
CASSSETGYRTDTQYF
>TRBJ1-1|TRBV5-1
CASSGGWGTEAFF
>TRBJ2-7|TRBV20-1
CSAYPPPDRFYEQYF
>TRBJ2-5|TRBV7-9
CASSNFHVGTDQETQYF
>TRBJ2-1|TRBV7-9
CASSFSGGADYNEQFF